Shown below are 32 T cell receptor beta chains from a single sample sequenced in a study of blood T cell repertoires in COVID-19. Profiling relied on immunoSEQ multiplex PCR, and the TCRdb table lists in-frame clones only, not all of them. The table records approximately 57,000 clones, around 87% of them present only once. Sequencing was performed on peripheral blood. The receptors here all came from a man between 50 and 59 years old with acute or convalescent COVID-19.

The chain employs TRBV7-8 and TRBJ1-6; 7 bases are shared with TRBD1. The length of the CDR3 is 21 residues. The germline CDR1 and CDR2 sequences are SGHVS and FQNEAQ. Trimming took 5 bases from V and 0 from J; bases not matched to a gene: 19. CDR3 bases: TGTGCCAGCAGCATCCCCGAAGGGGGCAGGCCCAGGAGCTCCTATAATTCACCCCTCCACTTT. Its protein product is CASSIPEGGRPRSSYNSPLHF.

This clone has more than one count but fewer than ten. J is TRBJ1-2 and V is TRBV7-2; 9 nucleotides match TRBD1. The length of the CDR3 is 16 residues. The V gene end was trimmed by 1 base and the J gene end by 6 bases; junction bases not matched to a gene: 9. Germline V lookup: CDR1 SGHTA, CDR2 FQGNSA. DNA for the CDR3: TGTGCCAGCAGCTTAGGTGGACAGGGGACCTCTGATGGCTACACCTTC. Translation gives CASSLGGQGTSDGYTF.

The chain recombines TRBV7-3 with TRBJ2-1; 10 bases align to TRBD2. The CDR3 sequence is 18 residues long. With 2 bases clipped from V and 8 bases from J, the junction kept 15 bases outside the gene matches. The V gene's germline CDR1 is SGHTA and CDR2 FQGTGA. Written as DNA, the CDR3 is TGTGCCAGCAGCTTACAAGCGGGAGGGACCTCACATCCAGATGAGCAGTTCTTC. Translation: CASSLQAGGTSHPDEQFF.

This clone was counted a few times. This rearrangement joins TRBV6-5 to TRBJ1-6, with 9 bases fitting TRBD1. Germline V lookup: CDR1 MNHEY, CDR2 SVGAGI. This CDR3 comprises 14 residues. The V and J ends lost 6 bases and 10 bases, in that order; junction bases with no gene match: 7. The CDR3 sequence: CASRPGQGTSPLHF. For the CDR3, the DNA is TGTGCCAGCAGACCGGGACAGGGAACCTCACCCCTCCACTTT.

The V gene is TRBV6-5, the J gene TRBJ2-3; D remains unclear. This CDR3 is built from 13 residues. The germline V and J ends were trimmed by 6 bases and 0 bases, with 7 bases remaining between them. Per the germline V gene, CDR1 is MNHEY and CDR2 is SVGAGI. The CDR3 is CASRRMSTDTQYF. The DNA for the CDR3 is TGTGCCAGCAGGCGGATGAGCACAGATACGCAGTATTTT.

The J gene is TRBJ2-7, the V gene TRBV25-1, with a tentative D call TRBD1 (5 bases). The CDR3 has 14 amino acids. Germline CDR1 is MGHDK and CDR2 is SYGVNS. V was trimmed by 3 bases and J by 0 bases, leaving 9 bases between them. The CDR3 reads CASSDRRDSYEQYF. The CDR3 nucleotides are TGTGCCAGCAGTGACCGCAGGGACTCCTACGAGCAGTACTTC.

The V call is TRBV3-1 (or the pseudogene TRBV3-2), the J call TRBJ2-5; 13 nucleotides agree with TRBD2. The CDR3 totals 16 residues. After removal of 4 bases from V and 5 bases from J, the junction contained 7 bases not matched to a gene. The germline CDR1 and CDR2 sequences are LGHDT and YNNKEL (reference sequence). The CDR3 here is CASSLRLAGGRETQYF. The DNA for the CDR3 is TGTGCCAGCAGCCTACGACTAGCGGGAGGCCGGGAGACCCAGTACTTC.

The chain joins TRBV5-1 to TRBJ1-2; 9 bases are shared with TRBD1. This CDR3 contains 13 residues. Germline V gene lookup returns CDR1 SGHRS and CDR2 YFSETQ. V shed 4 bases and J 7 bases; nucleotides not matched to a gene: 5. DNA of the CDR3: TGCGCCAGCAGCCCTACAGGGGGCATTGGCTACACCTTC. It translates to CASSPTGGIGYTF. The whole variable domain, filled in from reference TRBV5-1 and TRBJ1-2, reads KAGVTQTPRYLIKTRGQQVTLSCSPISGHRSVSWYQQTPGQGLQFLFEYFSETQRNKGNFPGRFSGRQFSNSRSEMNVSTLELGDSALYLCASSPTGGIGYTFGSGTRLTVV.

This clone was seen more than once but under ten times. The rearrangement joins TRBV6-2 or TRBV6-3 to TRBJ2-7; D perhaps matches TRBD1 (5 bases). This CDR3 is 14 amino acids long. Trimming removed 5 bases at V and 0 bases at J, with 11 bases between. Per the germline V gene, CDR1 is MNHEY and CDR2 is SVGEGT. Written as DNA, the CDR3 is TGTGCCAGCAGTCCAGGGCTCATCTCCTACGAGCAGTACTTC. Its translation is CASSPGLISYEQYF.

This clone was seen just once. The rearrangement links TRBV2 to TRBJ2-3, with unresolved D. The CDR3 extends over 15 amino acids. Between the trimmed V and J ends, which lost 6 bases and 2 bases, there was a span of 15 bases. Germline loops: CDR1 SNHLY, CDR2 FYNNEI. The CDR3 sequence: CASSLPRVNTDTQYF. CDR3 DNA sequence: TGTGCCAGCAGCCTCCCACGGGTAAACACAGATACGCAGTATTTT.

This sequence joins TRBV11-3 and TRBJ2-5; possibly TRBD1 for D (6 bases). V was pared by 4 bases and J by 2 bases, with 14 bases between. This CDR3 is built from 15 residues. Germline V lookup: CDR1 SGHNT, CDR2 YENEEA. CDR3 DNA sequence: TGTGCCAGCAGCTATGGACAGCAAGTTCAAGAGACCCAGTACTTC. The encoded protein is CASSYGQQVQETQYF.

This chain connects TRBV12-3 or TRBV12-4 to TRBJ2-7; D perhaps matches TRBD2 (5 bases). CDR3 size: 13 residues. Trimming took 3 bases from V and 2 from J, leaving 8 bases between them. CDR3 sequence reads: CASSLSGTYEQYF. The CDR3 DNA reads as TGTGCCAGCAGTTTGAGCGGAACCTACGAGCAGTACTTC.

This chain uses TRBV11-2 with TRBJ1-3; D is ambiguous. Per germline, CDR1 SGHAT and CDR2 FQNNGV. Trimming pared 2 bases from V and 1 base from J, leaving 6 bases between. The CDR3 loop spans 14 amino acids. The CDR3 nucleotides are TGTGCCAGCAGCTTAAGAGTTTCTGGAAACACCATATATTTT. Translating gives CASSLRVSGNTIYF.

The chain is built from TRBV21-1 and TRBJ2-7; the DNA was not compared with TRBD1, the D call given in the table. TRBV21-1 is deemed a pseudogene. CDR3 size: 12 residues. This CDR3 is CASRDRRREQYF. The CDR3, as DNA: TGTGCCAGCAGGGACAGGCGCCGCGAGCAGTACTTC.

This chain joins TRBV6-5 and TRBJ2-1; weak D call: TRBD2 (6 bases). V shed 6 bases and J shed 0 bases, with 12 bases lying between them. The CDR3 loop spans 15 amino acids. Germline CDR1 is MNHEY and CDR2 is SVGAGI. The CDR3 DNA reads TGTGCCAGCAGACGTAGCGGCAACTCCTACAATGAGCAGTTCTTC. Translation: CASRRSGNSYNEQFF.

This clone was detected only a few times. The chain links TRBV27 to TRBJ2-2; possible D gene TRBD2, 6 bases. This CDR3 has 16 residues. The germline V gene has CDR1 MNHEY and CDR2 SMNVEV (reference sequence). The ends were cut back, 3 bases at V and 3 bases at J, with 14 bases in the middle. The CDR3 spells CASSFGPGLHTGELFF. In nucleotides, the CDR3 is TGTGCCAGCAGTTTTGGCCCGGGACTTCACACCGGGGAGCTGTTTTTT.

The rearrangement links TRBV5-8 to TRBJ2-3, with 7 bases fitting TRBD2. From germline, CDR1 is SGHTS and CDR2 YDEGEE. The CDR3 length is 16 residues. Germline trimming cut 0 bases from V and 2 bases from J; bases unmatched to any gene: 6. Here the CDR3 DNA reads TGTGCCAGCAGCTTGGTGCGGGAGAGATACACAGATACGCAGTATTTT. Protein: CASSLVRERYTDTQYF. Filled out from reference TRBV5-8 and TRBJ2-3, the complete variable domain reads EAGVTQSPTHLIKTRGQQATLRCSPISGHTSVYWYQQALGLGLQFLLWYDEGEERNRGNFPPRFSGRQFPNYSSELNVNALELEDSALYLCASSLVRERYTDTQYFGPGTRLTVL.

This clone came up once. The J gene is TRBJ2-7, the V gene TRBV5-6, with 8 positions matching TRBD1. The CDR3 spans 15 residues. CDR1 SGHDT and CDR2 YYEEEE come from the germline V gene. V dropped 4 bases and J dropped 2; count of bases not matched to a gene: 8. This chain's CDR3 is CASSLWDRSTYEQYF. Here the CDR3 DNA reads TGTGCCAGCAGCCTATGGGACAGGAGCACCTACGAGCAGTACTTC.

This rearrangement joins TRBV25-1 to TRBJ2-4, with 9 positions matching TRBD1. Per germline, CDR1 MGHDK and CDR2 SYGVNS. With V trimmed by 3 bases and J by 8 bases, 17 bases remained unmatched. The CDR3 spans 18 residues. The CDR3 region has the DNA TGTGCCAGCAGTGAGGGAAATACAGGGGGCCGGGGTAAGGACATTCAGTACTTC. Translation: CASSEGNTGGRGKDIQYF.

The chain employs TRBV24-1 and TRBJ2-1; D not certain. Trimming took 6 bases from V and 0 from J, leaving 5 bases between them. The CDR3 extends over 13 amino acids. The V gene's germline CDR1 is KGHDR and CDR2 SFDVKD. The CDR3 bases are TGTGCCACCAGTTCGAGCTCCTACAATGAGCAGTTCTTC. Its protein is CATSSSSYNEQFF.

This sequence joins TRBV19 and TRBJ1-1; D possibly corresponds to TRBD1 (5 bases). Trimming took off 3 bases at V and 5 bases at J, with 10 bases between the two ends. The CDR3 loop spans 13 amino acids. Germline loops: CDR1 LNHDA, CDR2 SQIVND (reference sequence). CDR3 sequence (DNA): TGTGCCAGTAGTATCAGGGTAGATACTGAAGCTTTCTTT. Translation gives CASSIRVDTEAFF.

The chain couples TRBV13 to TRBJ1-2; 7 bases line up with TRBD1. CDR1 and CDR2 (germline): PRHDT, FYEKMQ (reference sequence). The CDR3 has 13 amino acids. Trimming at V came to 3 bases and at J to 4 bases, leaving 2 bases not matched to a gene. The CDR3 coding sequence is TGTGCCAGCAGCTTGGGACAGTTCTATGGCTACACCTTC. Translated: CASSLGQFYGYTF. Full variable domain (remainder filled in from reference TRBV13 and TRBJ1-2): AAGVIQSPRHLIKEKRETATLKCYPIPRHDTVYWYQQGPGQDPQFLISFYEKMQSDKGSIPDRFSAQQFSDYHSELNMSSLELGDSALYFCASSLGQFYGYTFGSGTRLTVV.

The chain employs TRBV19 and TRBJ2-7; 7 bases map to TRBD1. The CDR3 runs 14 residues. CDR1 and CDR2 from the germline V gene are LNHDA and SQIVND (reference sequence). After removal of 8 bases from V and 4 bases from J, the junction contained 11 bases not matched to a gene. CDR3 amino acids: CASSTPGQRYEQYF. As DNA, the CDR3 is TGTGCCAGTTCTACTCCGGGACAGCGATACGAGCAGTACTTC.

The J gene is TRBJ1-1, the V gene TRBV15; TRBD1 might be the D (6 bases). CDR1 and CDR2 from the germline V gene are LNHNV and YYDKDF (reference sequence). The CDR3 length is 13 residues. Trimming removed 6 bases at V and 6 bases at J, with 14 bases between. Written as DNA, the CDR3 is TGTGCCACCAGTCTTCAGGGGAGGGCTGAAGCTTTCTTT. As protein: CATSLQGRAEAFF.

This rearrangement joins TRBV3-1 (or the pseudogene TRBV3-2) to TRBJ2-3; a possible D gene is TRBD2 (6 bases). V lost 0 bases and J 4 bases, leaving 11 bases between the germline ends. CDR1 and CDR2 from the germline V gene are LGHDT and YNNKEL (reference sequence). This CDR3 has 15 amino acids. The CDR3 is CASSQETGDPDTQYF. The CDR3 DNA reads as TGTGCCAGCAGCCAAGAAACGGGAGACCCAGATACGCAGTATTTT.

V and J are TRBV30 and TRBJ1-2, with D uncertain. The CDR3 has 15 residues. The germline V gene has CDR1 GTSNPN and CDR2 SVGIG (reference sequence). Trimming stripped 0 bases from V and 1 base from J, with 12 bases between. The CDR3 DNA reads as TGTGCCTGGAGTGTATCCGAGACTTTTAACTATGGCTACACCTTC. Translating gives CAWSVSETFNYGYTF.

The rearrangement joins TRBV2 to TRBJ2-7, with 11 positions matching TRBD1. Germline trimming cut 6 bases from V and 3 bases from J; bases unmatched to any gene: 1. CDR1 is SNHLY, CDR2 FYNNEI, per germline. The CDR3 has 13 amino acids. DNA of the CDR3: TGTGCCAGCAGGGGGACAGGGGGCTACGAGCAGTACTTC. As protein: CASRGTGGYEQYF.

This clone was seen only once. The V and J genes are TRBV7-6 and TRBJ2-2; TRBD1 matches at 7 bases. This CDR3 spans 15 amino acids. After removal of 2 bases from V and 0 bases from J, the junction contained 0 bases not matched to a gene. The germline V gene has CDR1 SGHVS and CDR2 FNYEAQ. This CDR3 is CASSLQGANTGELFF. The CDR3 DNA follows: TGTGCCAGCAGCTTACAGGGGGCGAACACCGGGGAGCTGTTTTTT.

In its sample, this clone was seen once. V usage is TRBV6-5 and J usage is TRBJ2-3; 9 bases line up with TRBD1. The germline V gene has CDR1 MNHEY and CDR2 SVGAGI. The J segment lost 2 bases and the V segment lost 6 bases, leaving 6 bases of the junction unmatched. The CDR3 contains 15 residues. CDR3 protein: CASRTGTGSTDTQYF. The CDR3 DNA reads as TGTGCCAGCAGGACCGGGACAGGGTCCACAGATACGCAGTATTTT.

The chain employs TRBV2 and TRBJ1-2; weak D call: TRBD1 (6 bases). V lost 6 bases and J 1 base, leaving 9 bases between the germline ends. CDR3 length: 13 amino acids. Germline CDR1 and CDR2: SNHLY and FYNNEI. CDR3 coding DNA: TGTGCCAGCAGCAACAGGGATAACTATGGCTACACCTTC. As protein: CASSNRDNYGYTF.

The V gene is TRBV7-6, the J gene TRBJ2-3; 9 nucleotides line up with TRBD2. Losses at the gene ends were 1 base for V and 2 bases for J; bases not matched to a gene: 4. The CDR3 length is 16 residues. Germline V gene lookup returns CDR1 SGHVS and CDR2 FNYEAQ. The CDR3 DNA reads TGTGCCAGCAGCTTAGAGGGACTAGCCCTCACAGATACGCAGTATTTT. Encoded protein: CASSLEGLALTDTQYF.

V gene TRBV5-6 combines with J gene TRBJ2-1; 7 positions agree with TRBD2. CDR1 and CDR2 from the germline V gene are SGHDT and YYEEEE. This CDR3 spans 17 amino acids. V was pared by 3 bases and J by 3 bases, with 12 bases of the junction left unmatched. The CDR3 protein is CASSSKLQRGVYNEQFF. The CDR3 DNA reads TGTGCCAGCAGCTCGAAACTCCAGCGGGGAGTCTACAATGAGCAGTTCTTC.